This T cell receptor beta chain was found in a study of human T cells and chemical hapten exposure. Noted time point: pre-sensitization, week 0. Described treatment: therapeutic diphenylcyclopropenone sensitization with weekly scalp DPC. TCRdb reprocessed the RACE reads with MiXCR, giving one entry per CDR3 protein. The top ten clones hold 1.2% of a sample with 250,000 or so distinct CDR3 sequences, roughly 7.4% of them seen once. After removal of 5 bases from V and 1 base from J, the junction contained 8 bases not matched to a gene. The germline V gene encodes CDR1 MDHEN and CDR2 SYDVKM. This CDR3 contains 16 residues. This clonotype was counted between two and nine times. Its antigen is undetermined. Findings of the study overall: TCRs exceeding 1 in 1000 frequency stayed unchanged with DPC sensitization.

The chain is built from TRBV28 and TRBJ1-2; 9 bases line up with TRBD1. The sequences come from whole blood, collected in connection with sensitization to the hapten diphenylcyclopropenone (DPC). The receptor was derived from a man aged 18 to 29 with alopecia areata. Some clones in this sample may be carry-over from other donors' samples. The CDR3 loop is CASSPPGTGINYGYTF. CDR3 sequence (DNA): TGTGCCAGCAGTCCACCCGGGACAGGGATTAACTATGGCTACACCTTC.